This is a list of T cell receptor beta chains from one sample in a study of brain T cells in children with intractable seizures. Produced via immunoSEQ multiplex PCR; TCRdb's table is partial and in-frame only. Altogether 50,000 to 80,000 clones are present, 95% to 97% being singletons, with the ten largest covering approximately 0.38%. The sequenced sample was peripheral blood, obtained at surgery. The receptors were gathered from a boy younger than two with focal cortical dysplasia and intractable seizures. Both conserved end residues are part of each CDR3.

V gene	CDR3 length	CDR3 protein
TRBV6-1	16	CASSEPGLATNTEAFF
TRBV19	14	CASSTVRLNTEAFF
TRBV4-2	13	CASSQRLGTEAFF
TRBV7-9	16	CASRGGYRAENTEAFF
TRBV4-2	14	CASSHRTGSVKLFF
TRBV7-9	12	CASSFSPYEQYF
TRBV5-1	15	CASSLRTSVSYEQYF
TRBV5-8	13	CASSPESGQPQHF
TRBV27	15	CASSMDWSSYNEQFF
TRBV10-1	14	CASSLCGTSYEQYF
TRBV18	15	CASSPHRTSTYEQYF
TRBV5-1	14	CASSLVRGSYEQYF
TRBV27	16	CASSWGRQGWYSPLHF
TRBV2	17	CASSARAGGANTGELFF